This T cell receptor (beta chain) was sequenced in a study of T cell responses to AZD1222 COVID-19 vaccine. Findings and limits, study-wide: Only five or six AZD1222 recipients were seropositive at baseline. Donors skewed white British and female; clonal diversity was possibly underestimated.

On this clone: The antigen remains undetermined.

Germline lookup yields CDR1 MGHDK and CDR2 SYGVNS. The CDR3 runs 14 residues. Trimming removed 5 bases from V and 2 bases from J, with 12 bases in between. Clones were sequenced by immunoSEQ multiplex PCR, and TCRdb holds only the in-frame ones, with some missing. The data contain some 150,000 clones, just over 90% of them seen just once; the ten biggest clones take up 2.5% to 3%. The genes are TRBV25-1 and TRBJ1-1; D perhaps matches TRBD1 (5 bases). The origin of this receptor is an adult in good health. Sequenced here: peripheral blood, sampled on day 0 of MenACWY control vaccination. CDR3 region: CASSRAGGNTEAFF. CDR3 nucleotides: TGTGCCAGCAGTCGGGCGGGGGGTAACACTGAAGCTTTCTTT.